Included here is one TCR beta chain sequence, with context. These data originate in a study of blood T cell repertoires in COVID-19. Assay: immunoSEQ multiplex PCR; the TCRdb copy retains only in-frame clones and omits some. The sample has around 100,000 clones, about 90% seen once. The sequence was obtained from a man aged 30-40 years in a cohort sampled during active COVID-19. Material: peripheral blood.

CDR3 loop: CASSLGTGSQETQYF. The CDR3, as DNA: TGCGCCAGCAGCCTGGGGACAGGATCTCAAGAGACCCAGTACTTC. The chain is built from TRBV5-1 and TRBJ2-5; 8 nucleotides agree with TRBD1. Looked up from germline, CDR1 is SGHRS and CDR2 is YFSETQ. Trimming cost V 4 bases and J 2 bases; bases outside gene matches: 7. This CDR3 is built from 15 residues.